This section outlines one TCR beta chain sequence together with its context. The antigen is not known. These data originate in a study of cytomegalovirus exposure and HLA in healthy donors. Regarding the study as a whole: Many donors carried some public TCRs, although rarity characterized most TCR sequences. There were 164 TCR beta chains listed as cytomegalovirus-associated. Reportedly, diagnosis of cytomegalovirus status by the classifier showed high specificity and sensitivity.

Donors were drawn from the approximately 110-subject validation cohort, separate from the roughly 700-subject first cohort. Germline-derived CDR1 and CDR2 are MNHEY and SVGAGI. V gave up 5 bases and J gave up 6 bases, with 13 bases separating them. This CDR3 has 14 amino acids. Assay: immunoSEQ multiplex PCR; the TCRdb copy retains only in-frame clones and omits some. The sample lists about 180,000 clones; around nine tenths were seen once. The source of this sequence is a man aged 18 to 29 in good health and CMV-seropositive. The sequencing input was PBMCs. V and J are TRBV6-5 and TRBJ1-4, with D unclear. CDR3 sequence (DNA): TGTGCCAGCAGTCCCCGGGGTAGGGATGAAAAACTGTTTTTT. Translating it yields CASSPRGRDEKLFF.